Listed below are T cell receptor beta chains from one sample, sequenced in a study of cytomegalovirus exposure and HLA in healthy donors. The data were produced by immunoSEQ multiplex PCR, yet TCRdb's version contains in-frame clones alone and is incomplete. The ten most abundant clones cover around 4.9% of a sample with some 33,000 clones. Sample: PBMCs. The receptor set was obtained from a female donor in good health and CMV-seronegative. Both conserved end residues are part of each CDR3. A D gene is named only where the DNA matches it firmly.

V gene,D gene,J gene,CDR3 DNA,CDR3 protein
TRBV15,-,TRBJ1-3,TGTGCCACCAGCCGTTCCCCGAGCTCTGGAAACACCATATATTTT,CATSRSPSSGNTIYF
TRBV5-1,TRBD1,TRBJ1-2,TGCGCCAGCAACCCGGGACAGGGGTTCGATGGCTACACCTTC,CASNPGQGFDGYTF
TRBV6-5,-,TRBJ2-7,TGTGCCAGCAGTTACGTGGCGGAGAGCTCCTACGAGCAGTACTTC,CASSYVAESSYEQYF
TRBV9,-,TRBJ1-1,TGTGCCAGCAGCGTAATGGGAGGCACTGAAGCTTTCTTT,CASSVMGGTEAFF
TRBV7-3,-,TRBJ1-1,TGTGCCAGCAGCTCGGGACATTCGAACACTGAAGCTTTCTTT,CASSSGHSNTEAFF
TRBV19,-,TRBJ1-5,TGTGCCAGTAGTATGAGGTCCGGAACCAATCAGCCCCAGCATTTT,CASSMRSGTNQPQHF
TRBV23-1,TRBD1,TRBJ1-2,TGCGCCAGCAGTCAACCGGGACAGGGCTATGGCTACACCTTC,CASSQPGQGYGYTF
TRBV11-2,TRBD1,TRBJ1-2,TGTGCCAGCAGCCCTACGACAGGGGGCGGTCATGGCTACACCTTC,CASSPTTGGGHGYTF
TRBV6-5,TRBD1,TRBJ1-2,TGTGCCAGCAGGCCCGACAGGGGTCAGTATGGCTACACCTTC,CASRPDRGQYGYTF
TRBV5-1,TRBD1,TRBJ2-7,TGCGCCAGCAGCTTGGTACAGGGGAGCTCCTACGAGCAGTACTTC,CASSLVQGSSYEQYF
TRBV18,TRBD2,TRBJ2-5,TGTGCCAGCTCAATCTCGGGAGGAGGACAAGAGACCCAGTACTTC,CASSISGGGQETQYF
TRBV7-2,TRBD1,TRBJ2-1,TGTGTCAGCAGCACCGACAGGGGGCGCTGGGGTGAGCAGTTCTTC,CVSSTDRGRWGEQFF
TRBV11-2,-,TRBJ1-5,TGTGCCAGCAGCTCTGACACCGGAGGACTGCCCCAGCATTTT,CASSSDTGGLPQHF
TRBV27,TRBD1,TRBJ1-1,TGTGCCAGCAGTTCCCTAAAGACAGGGGGCACTGAAGCTTTCTTT,CASSSLKTGGTEAFF
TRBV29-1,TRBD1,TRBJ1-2,TGCAGCGTTGGTCCGGGACAGGGGCTGGGTGGCTACACCTTC,CSVGPGQGLGGYTF
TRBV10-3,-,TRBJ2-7,TGTGCCATCAGTGATAGGTCCAGGTCCCCCTACGAGCAGTACTTC,CAISDRSRSPYEQYF
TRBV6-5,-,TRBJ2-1,TGTGCCAGCAGTTACAGGGGGTCGTACAATGAGCAGTTCTTC,CASSYRGSYNEQFF
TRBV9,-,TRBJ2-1,TGTGCCAGCAGCGTAGTAAGTGGCAGGGTACAGGAGCAGTTCTTC,CASSVVSGRVQEQFF
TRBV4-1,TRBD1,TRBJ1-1,TGCGCCAGCAGCCAAGATGACAGGGACGGTGGACGGGCTTTCTTT,CASSQDDRDGGRAFF
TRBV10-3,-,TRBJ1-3,TGTGCCATCAAGCCCCTTTCTGGAAACACCATATATTTT,CAIKPLSGNTIYF
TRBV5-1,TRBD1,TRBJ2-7,TGCGCCAGCAGCTTGGTGGGACAGGGAATCTACGAGCAGTACTTC,CASSLVGQGIYEQYF
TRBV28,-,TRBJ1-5,TGTGCCAGCAGTTTGTCTACAGTTAACCGGCGGCCCCAGCATTTT,CASSLSTVNRRPQHF
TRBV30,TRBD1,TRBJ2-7,TGTGCCTGGAGTGTACAGGGACAGCTCTACGAGCAGTACTTC,CAWSVQGQLYEQYF
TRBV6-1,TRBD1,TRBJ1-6,TGTGCCAGCAGGAGGACAGGGGGCTTAAGTTCACCCCTCCACTTT,CASRRTGGLSSPLHF
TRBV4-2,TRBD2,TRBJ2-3,TGTGCCAGCAGCACCCGGACTAGCGACACAGATACGCAGTATTTT,CASSTRTSDTDTQYF
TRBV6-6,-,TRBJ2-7,TGTGCCAGCAACAGGGGGGGCTCCTACGAGCAGTACTTC,CASNRGGSYEQYF
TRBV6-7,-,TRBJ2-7,TGTGCCAGCATTCCTAACTACGAGCAGTACTTC,CASIPNYEQYF
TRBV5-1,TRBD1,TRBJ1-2,TGCGCCAGCACCGCAGTCGGCAGGGGGCGAGATGGCTACACCTTC,CASTAVGRGRDGYTF
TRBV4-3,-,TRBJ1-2,TGCGCCAGCAGCCAAGAGGTGGGCAGCCACTATGGCTACACCTTC,CASSQEVGSHYGYTF
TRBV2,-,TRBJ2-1,TGTGCCAGCAGTGACACTGTCGGTGAGCAGTTCTTC,CASSDTVGEQFF
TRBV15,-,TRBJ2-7,TGTGCCACCAGCAGCACCGGGACATTGGAGCAGTACTTC,CATSSTGTLEQYF
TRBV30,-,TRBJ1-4,TGTGCCTGGGCCCGGAGTGAAAAACTGTTTTTT,CAWARSEKLFF
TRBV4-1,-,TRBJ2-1,TGCGCCAGCACCAAAGAAGGACCGGAGGTCGGCATATCCTACAATGAGCAGTTCTTC,CASTKEGPEVGISYNEQFF
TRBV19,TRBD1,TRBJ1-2,TGTGCCAGTAGTAACAGGGGGCAAAACCATGGCTACACCTTC,CASSNRGQNHGYTF
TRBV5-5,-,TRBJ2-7,TGTGCCAGCAGCGCCACCTGGGACAACTCCTACGAGCAGTACTTC,CASSATWDNSYEQYF
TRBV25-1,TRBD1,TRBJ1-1,TGTGCCAGCAAAAAGACAGGGGGTAAGTCTGAAGCTTTCTTT,CASKKTGGKSEAFF
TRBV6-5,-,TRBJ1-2,TGTGCCAGCAGTACCCTGGCCAGGGCGAACTATGGCTACACCTTC,CASSTLARANYGYTF
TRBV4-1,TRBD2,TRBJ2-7,TGCGCCAGCAGCCGTGGACTAGCGGGGGCAAGCTCCTACGAGCAGTACTTC,CASSRGLAGASSYEQYF
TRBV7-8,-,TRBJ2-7,TGTGCCAGCAGCCCGGACGAACTAGGGTCCTACGAGCAGTACTTC,CASSPDELGSYEQYF
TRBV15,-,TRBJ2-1,TGTGCCACCAGTGGGGGGGCGCTGGATGAGCAGTTCTTC,CATSGGALDEQFF
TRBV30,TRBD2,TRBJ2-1,TGTGCCTGGAGTGTACGGTGGGCTAGCGGGGGTAACAATGAGCAGTTCTTC,CAWSVRWASGGNNEQFF
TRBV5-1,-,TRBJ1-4,TGCGCCAGCAGCTCAGGCCTTAATGAAAAACTGTTTTTT,CASSSGLNEKLFF
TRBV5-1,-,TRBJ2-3,TGCGCCAGCAGTGAGAGCACAGATACGCAGTATTTT,CASSESTDTQYF
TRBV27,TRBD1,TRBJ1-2,TGTGCCAGCAGTTTCGATTCAGGGGGCATACTAGGCTACACCTTC,CASSFDSGGILGYTF
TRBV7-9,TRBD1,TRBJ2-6,TGTGCCAGCCGGACAGGACCAACCAACTCTGGGGCCAACGTCCTGACTTTC,CASRTGPTNSGANVLTF
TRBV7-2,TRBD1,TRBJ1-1,TGTGCCAGCAGCTCGGGAACAGGGGGCTGGGAAACTGAAGCTTTCTTT,CASSSGTGGWETEAFF